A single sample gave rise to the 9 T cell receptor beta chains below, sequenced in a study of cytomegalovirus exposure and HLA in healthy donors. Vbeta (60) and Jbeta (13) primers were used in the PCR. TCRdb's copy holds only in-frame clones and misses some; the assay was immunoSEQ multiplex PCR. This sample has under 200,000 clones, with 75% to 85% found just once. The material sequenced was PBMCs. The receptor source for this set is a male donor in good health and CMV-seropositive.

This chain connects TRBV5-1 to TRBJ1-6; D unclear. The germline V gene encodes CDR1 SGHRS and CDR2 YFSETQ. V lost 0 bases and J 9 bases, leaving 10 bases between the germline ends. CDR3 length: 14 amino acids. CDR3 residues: CASSLVEGGSPLHF. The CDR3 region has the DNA TGCGCCAGCAGCTTGGTGGAGGGCGGTTCACCCCTCCACTTT. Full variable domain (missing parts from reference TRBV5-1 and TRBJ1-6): KAGVTQTPRYLIKTRGQQVTLSCSPISGHRSVSWYQQTPGQGLQFLFEYFSETQRNKGNFPGRFSGRQFSNSRSEMNVSTLELGDSALYLCASSLVEGGSPLHFGNGTRLTVT.

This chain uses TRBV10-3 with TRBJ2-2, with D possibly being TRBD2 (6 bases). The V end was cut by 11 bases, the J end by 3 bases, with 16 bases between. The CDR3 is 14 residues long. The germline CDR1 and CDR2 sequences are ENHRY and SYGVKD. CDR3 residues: CAAIRGLDTGELFF. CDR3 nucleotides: TGTGCCGCGATACGGGGACTCGACACCGGGGAGCTGTTTTTT.

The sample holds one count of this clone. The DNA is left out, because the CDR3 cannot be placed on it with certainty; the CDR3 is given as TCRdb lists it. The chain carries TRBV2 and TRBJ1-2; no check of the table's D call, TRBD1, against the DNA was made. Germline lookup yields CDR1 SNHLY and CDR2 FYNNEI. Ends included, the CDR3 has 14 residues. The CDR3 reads CASILGSLTHGYTF.

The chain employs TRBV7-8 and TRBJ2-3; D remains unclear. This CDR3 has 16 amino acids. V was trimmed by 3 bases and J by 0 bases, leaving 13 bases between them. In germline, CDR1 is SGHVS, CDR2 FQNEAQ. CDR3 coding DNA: TGTGCCAGCAGCTTCTCAGCTAGTGGGAGCACAGATACGCAGTATTTT. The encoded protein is CASSFSASGSTDTQYF.

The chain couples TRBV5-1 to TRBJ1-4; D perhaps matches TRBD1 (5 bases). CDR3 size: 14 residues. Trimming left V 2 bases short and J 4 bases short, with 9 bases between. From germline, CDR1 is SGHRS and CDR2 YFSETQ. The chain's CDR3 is CASSLQAGNEKLFF. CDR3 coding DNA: TGCGCCAGCAGCTTACAGGCTGGTAATGAAAAACTGTTTTTT. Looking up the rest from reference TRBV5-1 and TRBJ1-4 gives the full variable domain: KAGVTQTPRYLIKTRGQQVTLSCSPISGHRSVSWYQQTPGQGLQFLFEYFSETQRNKGNFPGRFSGRQFSNSRSEMNVSTLELGDSALYLCASSLQAGNEKLFFGSGTQLSVL.

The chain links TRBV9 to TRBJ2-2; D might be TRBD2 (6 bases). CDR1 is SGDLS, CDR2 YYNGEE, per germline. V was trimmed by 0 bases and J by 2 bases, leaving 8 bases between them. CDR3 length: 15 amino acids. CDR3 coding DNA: TGTGCCAGCAGCGTAGCGGGAGTTAACACCGGGGAGCTGTTTTTT. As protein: CASSVAGVNTGELFF.

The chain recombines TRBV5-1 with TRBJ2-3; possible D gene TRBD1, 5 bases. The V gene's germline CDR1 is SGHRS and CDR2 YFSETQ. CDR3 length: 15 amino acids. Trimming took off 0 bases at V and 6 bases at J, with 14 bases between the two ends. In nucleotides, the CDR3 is TGCGCCAGCAGCTTGGACCCCCAGGGCGTGGATACGCAGTATTTT. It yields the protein CASSLDPQGVDTQYF.

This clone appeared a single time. Here the CDR3 DNA reads TGTGCCAGCAGCAGGGGGGGGTTTAATGGCTACACCTTC. Protein: CASSRGGFNGYTF. The chain has TRBV7-8 and TRBJ1-2; D perhaps matches TRBD1 (6 bases). V dropped 5 bases and J dropped 6 bases, with 13 bases sitting between them. The CDR3 extends over 13 amino acids. Germline values: CDR1 SGHVS, CDR2 FQNEAQ. The full variable domain, completed using reference TRBV7-8 and TRBJ1-2, is GAGVSQSPRYKVAKRGQDVALRCDPISGHVSLFWYQQALGQGPEFLTYFQNEAQLDKSGLPSDRFFAERPEGSVSTLKIQRTQQEDSAVYLCASSRGGFNGYTFGSGTRLTVV.

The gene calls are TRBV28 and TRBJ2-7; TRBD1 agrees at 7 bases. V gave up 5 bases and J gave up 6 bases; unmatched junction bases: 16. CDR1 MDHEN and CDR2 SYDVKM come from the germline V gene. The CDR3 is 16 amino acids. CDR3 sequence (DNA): TGTGCCAGCAGTCAGGACAGGAAGCCTCCGGGCGTCGAGCAGTACTTC. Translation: CASSQDRKPPGVEQYF.